This note documents a single TCR beta chain sequence. Profiled with immunoSEQ multiplex PCR; TCRdb holds only in-frame clones, not every one. The table has about 230,000 clones, approximately 80% seen once. These data belong to a study of blood T cell repertoires in COVID-19. The ends were cut back, 4 bases at V and 4 bases at J, with 11 bases in the middle. The CDR3 length is 13 residues. Germline CDR1 MDHEN, CDR2 SYDVKM. The J gene is TRBJ2-7, the V gene TRBV28; D ambiguous. The sequenced sample consisted of peripheral blood. The receptor's source is an elderly woman with COVID-19, enrolled during active disease. CDR3 DNA sequence: TGTGCCAGCAGTTATCAACAGCCTTACGAGCAGTACTTC. Translating gives CASSYQQPYEQYF.